This entry is about one TCR beta chain. No cognate antigen has been identified for it. Qualities for individual bases were not recorded, and no much larger clone is one base off. Additional DNA sequences in this sample encode the identical CDR3. Participants in the prospective study were enrolled through a virtual design, were aged about 18 to 100 years, and lived in roughly 25 United States geographic areas. Cohort assignment in the prospective study relied on participant-reported clinical history from a screening survey and a study questionnaire. A participant counted as exposed if, within 2 weeks of entering the study, that participant had been in contact with someone who had a PCR-confirmed or clinician-diagnosed COVID-19 case. Each participant in the prospective study had whole blood, serum and a nasopharyngeal or oropharyngeal swab collected by mobile phlebotomists. Prospective study participants could optionally give additional blood draws and questionnaires over a roughly two-month period. Before DNA extraction, blood samples from the prospective study were shipped at room temperature or frozen.

TCRbeta CDR3 regions were amplified from genomic DNA by means of the immunoSEQ Assay, a bias-controlled multiplex PCR. The authors' analysis ran thus. The number of nucleated cells in each sample was estimated from the amplification of reference gene primers within the assay. To quantify the absolute abundance of each unique TCRbeta CDR3 rearrangement, sequence reads were collapsed and filtered. For each sample, productive Simpson clonality was calculated by taking the square root of Simpson's diversity index across productive rearrangements. The table was pulled from immuneACCESS by TCRdb, which kept in-frame rearrangements only. Such tables lose some clones; where checked, under half of the loss comes from unresolved V genes, and the rest has no known cause. That table supplies the V and J calls and clone size; D and trimming were determined from the DNA. A total of 200,000 to 250,000 clones appear in this sample, under 90% of them only once. The ten largest clones take up approximately 4% of the sample.

The CDR3 holds 14 amino acids from the cysteine to the phenylalanine. This entry keeps only the CDR3 DNA: 42 bases, framed from base 1. V drops 0 bases and J drops 1 base, leaving 6 bases in between. CDR1 and CDR2, looked up from the germline V gene, are MNHEY and SVGAGI. These data originate in a study of blood T cell repertoires in COVID-19 (dated by TCRdb to between 2020 and 2021). Regarding the study in general: The collaborator samples originated in the United States, Italy and Spain and spanned the acute and convalescent phases of COVID-19. The repertoires were made available in a free public database intended to serve as a resource for research on the immune response to SARS-CoV-2. The dataset comprised deeply sampled blood TCRbeta repertoires from subjects exposed to, actively infected with, or recovered from COVID-19. Where available, HLA class I and class II types were taken from metadata supplied by the sample provider and were not determined by assay-based typing. Samples were obtained from the ongoing ImmuneRACE study (first 160 participants) and from about 1,300 subjects provided by 6 global collaborators. The material from the prospective study consisted of cDNA or gDNA derived from T cells, B-cell-depleted T cells, or PBMCs. Sample metadata almost always included a de-identified subject ID, COVID-19 status, age in years and sex. The paper as a whole reports these results and caveats: The amount of clinical and demographic metadata varied by source and participant and was provided uncurated.

The sequence was obtained from a woman aged 40-49 years who had been exposed to COVID-19. Sequences were obtained from PBMCs or T cells enriched from blood (not recorded which). This receptor chain uses TRBV6-5 and TRBJ1-1; the D gene cannot be named for sure. The nucleotide sequence is given as TGTGCCAGCAGTTACTCCACACCGAACACTGAAGCTTTCTTT. Translation gives CASSYSTPNTEAFF.